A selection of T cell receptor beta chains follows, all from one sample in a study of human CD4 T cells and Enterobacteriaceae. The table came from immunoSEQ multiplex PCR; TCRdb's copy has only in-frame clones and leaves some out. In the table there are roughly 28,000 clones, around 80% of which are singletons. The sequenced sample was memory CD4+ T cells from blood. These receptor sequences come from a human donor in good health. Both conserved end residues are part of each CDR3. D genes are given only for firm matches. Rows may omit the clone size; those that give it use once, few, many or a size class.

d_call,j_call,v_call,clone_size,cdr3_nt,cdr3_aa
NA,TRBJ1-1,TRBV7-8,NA,TGTGCCAGCAGCTCCCGCGGACAGCCGGTCACTGAAGCTTTCTTT,CASSSRGQPVTEAFF
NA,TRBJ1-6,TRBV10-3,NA,TGTGCCATCAGTGACGAGGGGCGGCCACCCCTCCACTTT,CAISDEGRPPLHF
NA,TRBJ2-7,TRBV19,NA,TGTGCCAGTAGTACCGGAACCCAGGGGGGTCCCCTGTACTTC,CASSTGTQGGPLYF
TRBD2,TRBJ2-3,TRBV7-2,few,TGTGCCAGCAGCTTAGTCCGGGCGGCTAGCGGGGGCACAGATACGCAGTATTTT,CASSLVRAASGGTDTQYF
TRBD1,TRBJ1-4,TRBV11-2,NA,TGTGCCAGCAGCAGGACAGGGGCGAATGAAAAACTGTTTTTT,CASSRTGANEKLFF
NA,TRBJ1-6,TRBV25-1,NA,TGTGCCAGCAGTGAACTACGGAATAATTCACCCCTCCACTTT,CASSELRNNSPLHF
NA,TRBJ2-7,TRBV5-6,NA,TGTGCCAGCAGCCCCCTCAGGGATTCCTACGAGCAGTACTTC,CASSPLRDSYEQYF
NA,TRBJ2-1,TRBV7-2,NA,TGTGCCGGAACGACCGGGCCAAAAGGCGGGGAGCAGTTCTTC,CAGTTGPKGGEQFF
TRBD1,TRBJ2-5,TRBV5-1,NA,TGCGCCAGCAGCCTTCGAGTCCGATTCGACAGGGGGCGGAGTTCAGAGACCCAGTACTTC,CASSLRVRFDRGRSSETQYF
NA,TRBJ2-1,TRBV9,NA,TGTGCCAGCAGCGTAGAGGTGCATGAGCAGTTCTTC,CASSVEVHEQFF
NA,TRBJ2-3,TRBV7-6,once,TGTGCCAGCAGCTTAGGCGCGGCAGGGAAAACCACAGATACGCAGTATTTT,CASSLGAAGKTTDTQYF
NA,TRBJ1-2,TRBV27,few,TGTGCCAGCAGTTTACGGGGGCAGCACTTAGAGGACTATGGCTACACCTTC,CASSLRGQHLEDYGYTF
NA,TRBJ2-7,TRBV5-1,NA,TGCGCCAGCAGCTTGGACAGAGACTACGAGCAGTACTTC,CASSLDRDYEQYF
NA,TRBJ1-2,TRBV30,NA,TGTGCCTCCTTCCCTGGGCAGCTATATGGCTACACCTTC,CASFPGQLYGYTF
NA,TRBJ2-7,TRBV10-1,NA,TGCGCCAGCAGTGAGTCGCTTGGTTACGAGCAGTACTTC,CASSESLGYEQYF
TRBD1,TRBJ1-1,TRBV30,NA,TGTGCCTGGAATAAGGGGGCGTCTGAAGCTTTCTTT,CAWNKGASEAFF
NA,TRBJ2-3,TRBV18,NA,TGTGCCAGCTCACCCGACTACCTGAGCACAGATACGCAGTATTTT,CASSPDYLSTDTQYF
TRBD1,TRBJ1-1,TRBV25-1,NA,TGTGCCAGCAGTGAAGGTCCGGGACAGGGGACCAACACTGAAGCTTTCTTT,CASSEGPGQGTNTEAFF
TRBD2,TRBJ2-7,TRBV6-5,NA,TGTGCCAGCAGTTCCGGACTAGCGGGAGGCTCCGAGCAGTACTTC,CASSSGLAGGSEQYF
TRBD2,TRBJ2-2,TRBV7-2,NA,TGTGCCAGCAGCCCCCTGGGGGGGATTAGCCTCACCGGGGAGCTGTTTTTT,CASSPLGGISLTGELFF
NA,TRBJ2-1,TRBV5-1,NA,TGCGCCAGCAGCTTGGTCCCTGGGACCATCTCCTACAATGAGCAGTTCTTC,CASSLVPGTISYNEQFF
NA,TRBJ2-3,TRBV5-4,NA,TGTGCCAGCAGCTTGGGGGCATCTCTCACAGATACGCAGTATTTT,CASSLGASLTDTQYF
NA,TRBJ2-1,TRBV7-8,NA,TGTGCCAGCAGCCTAGCCGGACAGCCTTACAATGAGCAGTTCTTC,CASSLAGQPYNEQFF
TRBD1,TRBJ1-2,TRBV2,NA,TGTGCCAGCATGGGGACAGGGGGGTTTGGCGTCACCTTC,CASMGTGGFGVTF
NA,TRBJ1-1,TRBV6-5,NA,TGTGCCAGCAGTTCTTTTGGCAGGGGCGGTGAAGCTTTCTTT,CASSSFGRGGEAFF
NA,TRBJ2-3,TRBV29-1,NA,TGCAGCGTTGAAGGTCTTCGAGGCACAGATACGCAGTATTTT,CSVEGLRGTDTQYF
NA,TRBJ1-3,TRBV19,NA,TGTGCCAGTAGCCAGACAAGCCTCTCTGGAAACACCATATATTTT,CASSQTSLSGNTIYF
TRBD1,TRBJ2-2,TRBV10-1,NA,TGCGCCAGCAGTGGACAGGGCACCGGGGAGCTGTTTTTT,CASSGQGTGELFF
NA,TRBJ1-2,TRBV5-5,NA,TGTGCCAGCAGCTTATCGACAGGCTATGGCTACACCTTC,CASSLSTGYGYTF
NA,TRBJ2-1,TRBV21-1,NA,TGTGCCAGCAGCAATAAGGGACTAGCGGGAGCGCCCTCCTACAATGAGCAGTTCTTC,CASSNKGLAGAPSYNEQFF
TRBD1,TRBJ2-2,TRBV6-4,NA,TGTGCCAGCAGTCCTACCGGACAGGGCATCGGGGAGCTGTTTTTT,CASSPTGQGIGELFF
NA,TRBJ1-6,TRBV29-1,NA,TGCAGCGTTTCGAGCTCCTATAATTCACCCCTCCACTTT,CSVSSSYNSPLHF
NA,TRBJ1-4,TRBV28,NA,TGTGCCAGCACCCAAAAAGGAAATGCCGTGTTCAGGGAAAAACTGTTTTTT,CASTQKGNAVFREKLFF
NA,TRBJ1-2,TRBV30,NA,TGTGCCTGGAGTGGAGGGCTGGGGGGCTACACCTTC,CAWSGGLGGYTF
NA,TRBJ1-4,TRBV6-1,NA,TGTGCCAGCAGTGAAGTAGGGCTTCGAACTAATGAAAAACTGTTTTTT,CASSEVGLRTNEKLFF